This passage covers 23 T cell receptor beta chains from one sample sequenced in a study of naive and memory T cell subsets. Both TRBC1 and TRBC2 were covered by a beta constant-region primer of two equimolar oligonucleotides. In TCRdb, the UMI-ligation and nested PCR reads were re-called with MiXCR into one record per CDR3 protein. The sample includes some 100,000 distinct CDR3 sequences, 7% to 7.5% of them seen just once. What was sequenced was central memory CD4+ T cells from blood. Receptors were obtained from a human donor in good health.

CDR3 coding DNA: TGTGCCAGCACCAGGGACCGCCTTAGGGAGCAGTACTTC. Amino acid sequence: CASTRDRLREQYF. The V and J genes are TRBV12-3 or TRBV12-4 and TRBJ2-7; the D gene could be TRBD1 or TRBD2 (5 bases each). CDR3 length: 13 amino acids. With 7 bases removed from V and 7 bases from J, the gap between germline ends came to 17 bases.

This clonotype was detected only a few times. This chain joins TRBV3-1 and TRBJ2-1; 12 bases are shared with TRBD2. The CDR3 length is 13 residues. V shed 1 base and J 15 bases; nucleotides not matched to a gene: 4. Germline V CDR1 and CDR2: LGHDT, YNNKEL (reference sequence). CDR3 DNA sequence: TGTGCCAGCAGCCAAGGAGGACTAGCGGGGTTGTTCTTC. Translated, it gives CASSQGGLAGLFF.

This clonotype was found a few times. The chain has TRBV12-3 or TRBV12-4 and TRBJ2-3, with TRBD1 matching over 11 bases. Trimming at V came to 6 bases and at J to 4 bases, leaving 6 bases not matched to a gene. This CDR3 spans 15 amino acids. The CDR3 spells CASSWTGGKADTQYF. The CDR3 DNA reads TGTGCCAGCAGCTGGACAGGGGGCAAAGCAGATACGCAGTATTTT.

The V call is TRBV20-1, the J call TRBJ1-1; D is possibly TRBD1 (5 bases). The V gene lost 2 bases and the J gene lost 11 bases, with 15 bases spanning the gap. Per germline, CDR1 DFQATT and CDR2 SNEGSKA (reference sequence). CDR3 length: 12 amino acids. CDR3 region: CSARKDTSRAFF. The DNA of the CDR3 is TGCAGTGCTAGAAAGGACACATCGCGGGCTTTCTTT.

This clonotype has ten or more counts. The chain is built from TRBV2 and TRBJ2-3, with 12 bases that match TRBD2. CDR1 and CDR2 (germline): SNHLY, FYNNEI. J gave up 4 bases and V 4 bases, and 3 bases lay outside the gene matches. The CDR3 contains 15 residues. The CDR3 DNA reads as TGTGCCAGCAGTGCGGGACTAGCGGGCTCAGATACGCAGTATTTT. Translation gives CASSAGLAGSDTQYF.

This clonotype was counted a few times. The rearrangement uses TRBV7-2 and TRBJ2-1; 11 nucleotides align to TRBD2. The CDR3 is 15 amino acids. V trimming: 4 bases; J trimming: 7 bases; junction bases outside the gene matches: 6. Germline CDR1 is SGHTA and CDR2 is FQGNSA. This chain's CDR3 is CASSSQLAGVNEQFF. DNA of the CDR3: TGTGCCAGCAGCTCACAACTAGCGGGGGTAAATGAGCAGTTCTTC.

In its sample, this clonotype was seen many times. CDR3 loop: CASRTGDYEQYF. CDR3 nucleotide sequence: TGTGCCAGCCGGACAGGGGACTACGAGCAGTACTTC. The rearrangement links TRBV6-6 to TRBJ2-7; the match to TRBD1 covers 9 bases. V was clipped by 8 bases and J by 3 bases; unmatched bases: 2. Per germline, CDR1 MNHNY and CDR2 SVGAGI (reference sequence). CDR3 length equals 12 residues.

The genes are TRBV18 and TRBJ2-3; 7 bases match TRBD1. The CDR3 sequence is 13 residues long. Germline assignment: CDR1 KGHSH and CDR2 LQKENI. Unmatched junction bases numbered 4, after V lost 6 bases and J lost 4 bases. CDR3 nucleotide sequence: TGTGCCAGCTCCCAAGGGACAGCAGATACGCAGTATTTT. Its protein is CASSQGTADTQYF.

This sequence joins TRBV25-1 and TRBJ2-5, with D unclear. The V gene's germline CDR1 is MGHDK and CDR2 SYGVNS. Trimming stripped 6 bases from V and 2 bases from J, with 10 bases between. CDR3 size: 13 residues. CDR3 sequence: CASSRQFQETQYF. As DNA, the CDR3 is TGTGCCAGCAGCCGCCAGTTTCAAGAGACCCAGTACTTC.

This clonotype was seen ten or more times. The CDR3 region has the DNA TGTGCCCGTGCCTCGCGGGCAGGGCACACTGAAGCTTTCTTT. It specifies CARASRAGHTEAFF. The chain links TRBV25-1 to TRBJ1-1; possible D gene TRBD1, 5 bases. Germline-derived CDR1 and CDR2 are MGHDK and SYGVNS. This CDR3 has 14 amino acids. Trimming cost V 11 bases and J 3 bases, with 19 bases left between them. Supplemented by reference TRBV25-1 and TRBJ1-1, the full variable domain reads EADIYQTPRYLVIGTGKKITLECSQTMGHDKMYWYQQDPGMELHLIHYSYGVNSTEKGDLSSESTVSRIRTEHFPLTLESARPSHTSQYLCARASRAGHTEAFFGQGTRLTVV.

The chain employs TRBV7-8 and TRBJ2-1; 8 nucleotides match TRBD2. The ends lost 5 bases at V and 14 bases at J; junction bases unmatched: 11. Germline V gives CDR1 SGHVS, CDR2 FQNEAQ. The CDR3 contains 13 residues. In DNA form, the CDR3 reads TGTGCCAGCAGCCCCTTAGCGGGACGGAGAGAGTTCTTC. Amino acids: CASSPLAGRREFF.

This clonotype appeared many times. The chain links TRBV5-4 to TRBJ2-1; D is possibly TRBD1 or TRBD2 (5 bases each). This CDR3 region has 14 residues. Germline CDR1 SGHNT, CDR2 YYREEE (reference sequence). Trimming stripped 3 bases from V and 5 bases from J, with 12 bases between. The DNA for the CDR3 is TGTGCCAGCAGCTCCCCGGGACCAAACAATGAGCAGTTCTTC. Translated: CASSSPGPNNEQFF. The full variable domain, in which reference TRBV5-4 and TRBJ2-1 provide the parts outside the CDR3, is ETGVTQSPTHLIKTRGQQVTLRCSSQSGHNTVSWYQQALGQGPQFIFQYYREEENGRGNFPPRFSGLQFPNYSSELNVNALELDDSALYLCASSSPGPNNEQFFGPGTRLTVL.

This clonotype was counted ten times or more. The V gene is TRBV28, the J gene TRBJ1-3; D unresolved. This CDR3 contains 15 residues. The V end was cut by 5 bases, the J end by 1 base, with 12 bases between. CDR1 and CDR2 (germline): MDHEN, SYDVKM. The CDR3 DNA follows: TGTGCCAGCAGTCCCCCGCCGGGATCTGGAAACACCATATATTTT. Protein product: CASSPPPGSGNTIYF.

This clonotype was observed many times. This chain joins TRBV5-1 and TRBJ1-1; D gene uncertain. Germline assignment: CDR1 SGHRS and CDR2 YFSETQ. This CDR3 has 15 residues. Trimming removed 0 bases from V and 0 bases from J, with 9 bases in between. The CDR3 loop is CASSLGGSVNTEAFF. The CDR3 DNA follows: TGCGCCAGCAGCTTGGGGGGATCGGTGAACACTGAAGCTTTCTTT.

This clonotype showed up many times. The chain uses TRBV20-1 and TRBJ2-3; D is uncertain. The CDR3 runs 13 residues. Between the trimmed V and J ends, which lost 6 bases and 1 base, there was a span of 11 bases. Germline loops: CDR1 DFQATT, CDR2 SNEGSKA (reference sequence). The DNA of the CDR3 is TGCAGTGCCATGCGGAGCCGCACAGATACGCAGTATTTT. Protein: CSAMRSRTDTQYF.

This clonotype was detected ten times or more. V gene TRBV29-1 combines with J gene TRBJ1-2; 8 bases fit TRBD1. This CDR3 has 12 residues. Germline trimming cut 7 bases from V and 4 bases from J; bases unmatched to any gene: 5. Germline V CDR1 and CDR2: SQVTM, ANQGSEA. The CDR3 region is CSGRQGIYGYTF. The DNA for the CDR3 is TGCAGCGGTCGACAGGGGATCTATGGCTACACCTTC. Looking up the rest from reference TRBV29-1 and TRBJ1-2 gives the full variable domain: SAVISQKPSRDICQRGTSLTIQCQVDSQVTMMFWYRQQPGQSLTLIATANQGSEATYESGFVIDKFPISRPNLTFSTLTVSNMSPEDSSIYLCSGRQGIYGYTFGSGTRLTVV.

This clonotype was detected a few times. The J gene is TRBJ2-1, the V gene TRBV5-1; 16 bases map to TRBD2. CDR3 length: 17 residues. CDR1 and CDR2 (germline): SGHRS, YFSETQ. The junction had 7 bases not matched to a gene; V was cut back by 4 bases and J by 6 bases. In nucleotides, the CDR3 is TGCGCCAGCAGCCGGGGACTAGCGGGAGGGGGATCCAATGAGCAGTTCTTC. It is translated as CASSRGLAGGGSNEQFF.

This clonotype appeared a few times. The genes are TRBV12-3 or TRBV12-4 and TRBJ2-7, with TRBD2 identical over 10 bases. The CDR3 sequence is 14 residues long. Trimming at V came to 5 bases and at J to 3 bases, leaving 4 bases not matched to a gene. The CDR3 loop reads CASSPGLAYYEQYF. The CDR3 DNA follows: TGTGCCAGCAGTCCGGGACTAGCGTACTACGAGCAGTACTTC.

The sample holds many counts of this clonotype. The chain couples TRBV3-1 to TRBJ1-3; TRBD1 agrees at 7 bases. Germline loops: CDR1 LGHDT, CDR2 YNNKEL (reference sequence). The junction had 7 bases not matched to a gene; V was cut back by 3 bases and J by 5 bases. The CDR3 extends over 15 amino acids. CDR3 in amino acids: CASSQGQPQRNTIYF. CDR3 sequence (DNA): TGTGCCAGCAGCCAGGGACAGCCACAGCGAAACACCATATATTTT.

This clonotype was detected ten times or more. One junction end disagrees with the germline gene, perhaps due to a read error. This chain connects TRBV20-1 to TRBJ1-6; D ambiguous. Germline CDR1 reads DFQATT; CDR2 reads SNEGSKA (reference sequence). The CDR3 consists of 12 residues. The chain's CDR3 is CSAGERNSPLHF. The DNA for the CDR3 is TGCAGTGCTGGAGAACGTAATTCACCCCTCCACTTT.

V usage is TRBV12-3 or TRBV12-4 and J usage is TRBJ2-3; 7 bases map to TRBD2. The CDR3 sequence is 17 residues long. V lost 5 bases to trimming and J lost 2 bases; unmatched junction nucleotides: 13. Here the CDR3 reads CASSRLVSAGITDTQYF. The CDR3 DNA follows: TGTGCCAGCAGTCGTCTAGTTTCAGCGGGGATCACAGATACGCAGTATTTT.

The table lists this clonotype with many counts. The chain recombines TRBV7-9 with TRBJ1-1, with D perhaps matching TRBD1 (5 bases). The CDR3 is 16 amino acids. CDR1 and CDR2 from the germline V gene are SEHNR and FQNEAQ (reference sequence). V was trimmed by 0 bases and J by 6 bases, leaving 17 bases between them. In nucleotides, the CDR3 is TGTGCCAGCAGCTTAGCCACGCGGGACGGGACCCCTGAAGCTTTCTTT. Protein sequence: CASSLATRDGTPEAFF.

The gene calls are TRBV19 and TRBJ2-1, with a possible D match to TRBD1 (6 bases). Trimming removed 5 bases from V and 0 bases from J, with 14 bases in between. CDR3 length: 16 amino acids. The germline V gene has CDR1 LNHDA and CDR2 SQIVND (reference sequence). The CDR3 is CASSSVGQSSYNEQFF. DNA for the CDR3: TGTGCCAGTAGTTCAGTCGGACAGAGCTCCTACAATGAGCAGTTCTTC.